The 25 T cell receptor beta chains in this list originate from one sample, sequenced in a study of tumor-infiltrating lymphocytes in glioblastoma multiforme. Multiple V-beta primers and a C-beta primer amplified TCRB from RNA. TCRdb reanalysed the multiplex PCR reads using MiXCR and keeps one entry per CDR3 protein. This sample has nearly 8,500 distinct CDR3 sequences, with over 60% found just once. The sample consisted of brain tumor tissue. These TCRs come from a male donor with glioblastoma.

A word on this clonotype: Likely a read error: the CDR3 ends without its conserved phenylalanine or tryptophan. The DNA is omitted, as the CDR3 cannot be located on it reliably, and the CDR3 follows TCRdb's listing. This sequence joins TRBV10-3 and TRBJ2-2. Counting both end residues, the CDR3 totals 13 amino acids. CDR1 is ENHRY and CDR2 is SYGVKD in the germline V gene. The CDR3 protein is CAISQTRPGELSS.

J is TRBJ2-2 and V is TRBV11-2, with 7 nucleotides matching TRBD1. The CDR3 totals 15 residues. Losses at the gene ends were 1 base for V and 3 bases for J; bases not matched to a gene: 2. The V gene's germline CDR1 is SGHAT and CDR2 FQNNGV. The CDR3 loop is CASSLVQGHTGELFF. The CDR3 DNA sequence: TGTGCCAGCAGCTTAGTACAGGGGCACACCGGGGAGCTGTTTTTT.

This clonotype was seen just once. An end of the junction differs from the germline gene, which may be a read error. The J gene is TRBJ1-2, the V gene TRBV29-1; D uncertain. Germline V gives CDR1 SQVTM, CDR2 ANQGSEA. The CDR3 loop spans 10 amino acids. In nucleotides, the CDR3 is TGCAGCGTTGACAGCTATGGTTACACCTTC. The encoded protein is CSVDSYGYTF.

The chain recombines TRBV12-3 or TRBV12-4 with TRBJ2-7, with TRBD2 as a possible D gene (5 bases). The CDR3 extends over 12 amino acids. V was trimmed by 6 bases and J by 1 base, leaving 7 bases between them. Here the CDR3 DNA reads TGTGCCAGCAGAGCGGAGTCCTACGAGCAGTACTTC. Translation gives CASRAESYEQYF.

As for this clonotype: The junction does not match germline at one end; this may be a read error. This chain uses TRBV10-2 with TRBJ2-3, with D tentatively TRBD1 (6 bases). Per germline, CDR1 WSHSY and CDR2 SAAADI. The length of the CDR3 is 15 residues. Written as DNA, the CDR3 is TGCACCAGCAGTGAGGCAGGGGCCGGGGCAGATACGCGGCATTTT. As protein: CTSSEAGAGADTRHF.

This chain connects TRBV12-3 or TRBV12-4 to TRBJ1-1; D is undetermined. CDR3 length: 13 residues. Trimming took 3 bases from V and 1 from J, leaving 6 bases between them. CDR3 loop: CASSFSPNTEAFF. The DNA for the CDR3 is TGTGCCAGCAGTTTTTCTCCGAACACTGAAGCTTTCTTT.

Remarks on this clonotype: Its ends do not fully match the called genes, so a read error is possible. V is TRBV11-1 and J is TRBJ1-1; possibly TRBD1 for D (6 bases). CDR1 and CDR2 from the germline V gene are SGHAT and FQDESV (reference sequence). The CDR3 covers 15 residues. CDR3 sequence (DNA): TGTGCCAACAGCTTCCCGGGGACAAGGGGCACTGGAGCTTTCTTT. It translates to CANSFPGTRGTGAFF.

This clonotype was recorded only once. Its ends do not fully match the called genes, so a read error is possible. The chain uses TRBV11-3 and TRBJ2-2; tentative D call: TRBD2 (5 bases). This CDR3 region has 12 residues. Germline loops: CDR1 SGHNT, CDR2 YENEEA. This CDR3 is CAGSLRSGELFF. The CDR3 DNA reads as TGTGCAGGCAGCTTACGGTCCGGGGAGCTGTTTTTC.

This clonotype showed up just once. One end of the junction does not line up with germline, which may come from a read error. The genes are TRBV6-2 or TRBV6-3 and TRBJ2-3; the D call may be TRBD1 or TRBD2 (5 bases each). The CDR3 covers 15 residues. Germline V CDR1 and CDR2: MNHEY, SVGEGT. As DNA, the CDR3 is TGTGCCAGCAGTAGACCGGGGCTTAGCACAGCTACGCAGTATTTT. The encoded protein is CASSRPGLSTATQYF.

The CDR3 is CASSQDTVYTEAFF. The CDR3 DNA reads TGCGCCAGCAGCCAGGATACAGTTTACACTGAAGCTTTCTTT. The chain links TRBV4-1 to TRBJ1-1; no firm D call. The CDR3 spans 14 residues. The V gene's germline CDR1 is MGHRA and CDR2 YSYEKL. V was cut by 3 bases and J by 3 bases, with 11 bases left in between.

The chain has TRBV20-1 and TRBJ2-3; TRBD2 agrees at 15 bases. J gave up 0 bases and V 3 bases, and 13 bases lay outside the gene matches. CDR3 length equals 20 residues. Germline V lookup: CDR1 DFQATT, CDR2 SNEGSKA (reference sequence). The CDR3 DNA sequence: TGCAGTGCTAGTCGCCTCGGACTAGCGGGAGGGTCGACTAGCACAGATACGCAGTATTTT. Its translation: CSASRLGLAGGSTSTDTQYF.

The CDR3 DNA reads TGTGCCAGCAGTACTCTAGCGGGAGAGGATACGCAGCATTTT. It specifies CASSTLAGEDTQHF. The chain combines TRBV11-2 with TRBJ2-3, with no clear D. TRBJ1-5 matches the DNA end more closely, so the J call is doubtful. This CDR3 contains 14 residues. CDR1 is SGHAT and CDR2 is FQNNGV in the germline V gene.

The chain employs TRBV4-3 and TRBJ2-1, with D perhaps matching TRBD2 (5 bases). The CDR3 contains 15 residues. CDR1 and CDR2 from the germline V gene are LGHNA and YSLEER. Trimming shortened V by 0 bases and J by 7 bases, and 13 bases separated the two germline ends. For the CDR3, the DNA is TGCGCCAGCAGCCAAGATATAAGCGGTTATAATGAGCAGTTCTTC. Translated, it gives CASSQDISGYNEQFF.

Worth noting for this clonotype: This is likely a read error, given that the CDR3 carries no conserved phenylalanine or tryptophan at its end. The chain has TRBV18 and TRBJ1-2; perhaps TRBD1 as D (6 bases). V lost 4 bases and J lost 10, with 19 bases in between. The CDR3 has 14 residues. Looked up from germline, CDR1 is KGHSH and CDR2 is LQKENI. DNA of the CDR3: TGTGCCAGCTCACAGGGCGAGACAGGCGGCGTCTACACCTCC. This sequence encodes CASSQGETGGVYTS.

The chain couples TRBV6-2 or TRBV6-3 to TRBJ2-2; D remains ambiguous. CDR1 is MNHEY, CDR2 SVGEGT, per germline. The CDR3 is made up of 13 amino acids. V was trimmed by 7 bases and J by 7 bases, leaving 13 bases between them. The CDR3 bases are TGTGCCAGCACCAGGACGGCTGACGGGGAGCTGTTTTTT. It translates to CASTRTADGELFF.

This rearrangement joins TRBV20-1 to TRBJ1-6; D gene unclear. Germline V CDR1 and CDR2: DFQATT, SNEGSKA (reference sequence). The CDR3 has 13 amino acids. Deletions cut 1 base from V and 3 bases from J, with 4 bases between. The CDR3 sequence: CSARANYNSPLHF. CDR3 sequence (DNA): TGCAGTGCTAGAGCAAACTATAATTCACCCCTCCACTTT.

With regard to this clonotype: The junction does not match germline at one end; this may be a read error. V and J are TRBV6-6 and TRBJ2-7; tentative D call: TRBD2 (5 bases). CDR3 length: 12 amino acids. In germline, CDR1 is MNHNY, CDR2 SVGAGI (reference sequence). The DNA for the CDR3 is TGCGTCAGCAGCCCCGGGGTCTACGAGCAGTACTTC. The encoded protein is CVSSPGVYEQYF.

CDR3 sequence reads: CASSLEQDLYGYTF. In nucleotides, the CDR3 is TGTGCCAGCAGCTTGGAACAGGATCTTTATGGCTACACCTTC. The chain couples TRBV5-6 to TRBJ1-2, with TRBD1 as a possible D gene (5 bases). This CDR3 region has 14 residues. Germline lookup yields CDR1 SGHDT and CDR2 YYEEEE. Deletions cut 0 bases from V and 5 bases from J, with 11 bases between.

The rearrangement uses TRBV30 and TRBJ1-1, with D uncertain. CDR1 is GTSNPN and CDR2 is SVGIG in the germline V gene (reference sequence). Trimming stripped 1 base from V and 5 bases from J, with 8 bases between. The CDR3 loop spans 12 amino acids. The CDR3 region has the DNA TGTGCCTGGAGTGCCCGGAGGACTGAAGCTTTCTTT. This encodes CAWSARRTEAFF. The whole variable domain, remainder taken from reference TRBV30 and TRBJ1-1, is SQTIHQWPATLVQPVGSPLSLECTVEGTSNPNLYWYRQAAGRGLQLLFYSVGIGQISSEVPQNLSASRPQDRQFILSSKKLLLSDSGFYLCAWSARRTEAFFGQGTRLTVV.

As concerns this clonotype: The CDR3 does not end in the conserved phenylalanine or tryptophan, so this is likely a read error. The rearrangement links TRBV4-1 to TRBJ2-3; 11 positions match TRBD1. The CDR3 contains 16 residues. Losses at the gene ends were 4 bases for V and 2 bases for J; bases not matched to a gene: 5. CDR1 is MGHRA and CDR2 is YSYEKL in the germline V gene. CDR3 nucleotide sequence: TGCGCCAGCAGCCTGAGGACAGGGGGCAACACAGATACGCAGTATTCT. Protein: CASSLRTGGNTDTQYS.

A word on this clonotype: Since no conserved phenylalanine or tryptophan closes the CDR3, a read error is the likely cause. V and J are TRBV29-1 and TRBJ1-6; a weak D match, TRBD1 (6 bases). In germline, CDR1 is SQVTM, CDR2 ANQGSEA. The CDR3 covers 13 residues. The CDR3 spells CIVAMDRESPLHL. DNA of the CDR3: TGCATCGTTGCCATGGACAGAGAATCACCCCTCCACTTG.

V gene TRBV20-1 combines with J gene TRBJ2-7; the D gene is possibly TRBD2 (5 bases). V was cut by 2 bases and J by 7 bases, with 15 bases left in between. CDR1 and CDR2 (germline): DFQATT, SNEGSKA (reference sequence). The length of the CDR3 is 13 residues. The CDR3 region has the DNA TGCAGTGCTAGATTAACTGGGTCGGGAGAGCAGTACTTC. As protein: CSARLTGSGEQYF.

The DNA for the CDR3 is TGTGCCAGCAGCCCTCCGGGACAGAAAACCGGGGAGCTGTTTTTT. It translates to CASSPPGQKTGELFF. V is TRBV4-2 and J is TRBJ2-2; 7 bases line up with TRBD1. CDR3 length equals 15 residues. The germline gives CDR1 LGHNA, CDR2 YNFKEQ. V trimming: 4 bases; J trimming: 5 bases; junction bases outside the gene matches: 7.

Details on this clonotype: A junction boundary mismatches the germline segment, possibly from a read error. This rearrangement joins TRBV29-1 to TRBJ2-7; possibly TRBD2 for D (5 bases). Germline values: CDR1 SQVTM, CDR2 ANQGSEA. There are 13 residues in the CDR3. DNA of the CDR3: TGCAGCGTCCAAAATAGCGACTCCTACGAGGAGTACTTT. Its protein product is CSVQNSDSYEEYF.

This rearrangement joins TRBV7-8 to TRBJ2-3; D is possibly TRBD2 (6 bases). Germline V gene sequence: CDR1 SGHVS, CDR2 FQNEAQ. Trimming cost V 5 bases and J 0 bases, with 18 bases left between them. The CDR3 totals 17 residues. The CDR3 spells CASSLIGGAMSTDTQYF. The DNA of the CDR3 is TGTGCCAGCAGCCTAATCGGAGGGGCGATGAGCACAGATACGCAGTATTTT.